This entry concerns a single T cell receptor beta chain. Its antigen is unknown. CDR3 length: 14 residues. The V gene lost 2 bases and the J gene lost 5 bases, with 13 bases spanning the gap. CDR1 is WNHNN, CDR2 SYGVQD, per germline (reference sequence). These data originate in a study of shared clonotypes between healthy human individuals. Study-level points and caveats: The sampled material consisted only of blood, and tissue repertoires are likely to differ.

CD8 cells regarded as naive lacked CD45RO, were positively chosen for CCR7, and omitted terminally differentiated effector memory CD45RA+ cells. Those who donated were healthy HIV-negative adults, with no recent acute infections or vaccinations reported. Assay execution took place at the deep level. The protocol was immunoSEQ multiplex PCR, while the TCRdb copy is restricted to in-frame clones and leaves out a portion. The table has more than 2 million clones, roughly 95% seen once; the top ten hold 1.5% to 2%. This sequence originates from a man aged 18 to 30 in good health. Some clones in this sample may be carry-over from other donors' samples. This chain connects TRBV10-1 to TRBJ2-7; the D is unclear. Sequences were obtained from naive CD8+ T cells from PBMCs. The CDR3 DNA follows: TGCGCCAGCAGTGAGGTACGGCCTCAAGACGAGCAGTACTTC. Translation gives CASSEVRPQDEQYF.